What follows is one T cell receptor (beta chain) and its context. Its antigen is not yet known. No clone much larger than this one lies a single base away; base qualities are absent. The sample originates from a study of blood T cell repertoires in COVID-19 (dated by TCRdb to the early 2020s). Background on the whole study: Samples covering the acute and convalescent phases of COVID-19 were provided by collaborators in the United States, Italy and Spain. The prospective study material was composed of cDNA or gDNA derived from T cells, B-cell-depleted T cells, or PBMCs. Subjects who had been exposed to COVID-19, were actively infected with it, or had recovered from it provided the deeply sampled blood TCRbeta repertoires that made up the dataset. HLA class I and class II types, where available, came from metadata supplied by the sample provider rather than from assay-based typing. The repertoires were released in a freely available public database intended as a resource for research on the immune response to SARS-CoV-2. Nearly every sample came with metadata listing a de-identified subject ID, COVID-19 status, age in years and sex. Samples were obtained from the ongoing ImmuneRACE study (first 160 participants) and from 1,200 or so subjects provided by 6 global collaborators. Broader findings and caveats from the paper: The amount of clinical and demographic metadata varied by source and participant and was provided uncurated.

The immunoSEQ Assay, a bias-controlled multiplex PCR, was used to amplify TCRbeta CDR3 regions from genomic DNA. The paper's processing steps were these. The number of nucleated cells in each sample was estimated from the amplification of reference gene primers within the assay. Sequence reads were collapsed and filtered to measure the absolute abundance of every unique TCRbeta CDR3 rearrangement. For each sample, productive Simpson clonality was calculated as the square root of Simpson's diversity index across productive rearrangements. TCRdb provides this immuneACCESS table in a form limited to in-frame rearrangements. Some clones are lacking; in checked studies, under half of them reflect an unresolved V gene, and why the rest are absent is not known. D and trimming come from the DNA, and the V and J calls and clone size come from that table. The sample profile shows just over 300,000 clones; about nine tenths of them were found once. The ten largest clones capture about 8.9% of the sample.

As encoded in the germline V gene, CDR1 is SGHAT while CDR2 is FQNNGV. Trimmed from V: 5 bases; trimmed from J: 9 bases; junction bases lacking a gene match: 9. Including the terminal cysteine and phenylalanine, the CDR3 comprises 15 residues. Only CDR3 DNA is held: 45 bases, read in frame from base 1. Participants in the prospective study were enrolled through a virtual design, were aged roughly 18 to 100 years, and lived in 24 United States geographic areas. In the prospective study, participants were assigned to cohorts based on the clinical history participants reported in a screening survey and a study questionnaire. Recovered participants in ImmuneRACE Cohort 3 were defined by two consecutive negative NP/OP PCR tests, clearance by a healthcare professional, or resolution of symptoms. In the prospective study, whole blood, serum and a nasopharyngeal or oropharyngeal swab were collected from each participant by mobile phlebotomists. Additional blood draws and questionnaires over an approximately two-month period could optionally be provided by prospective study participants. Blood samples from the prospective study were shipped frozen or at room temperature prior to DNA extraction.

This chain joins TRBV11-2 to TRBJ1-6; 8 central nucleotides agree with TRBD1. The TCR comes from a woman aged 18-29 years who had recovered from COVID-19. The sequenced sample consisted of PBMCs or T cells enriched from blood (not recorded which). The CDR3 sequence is CASSTLRGRGSPLHF. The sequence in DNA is TGTGCCAGCAGCACCCTCAGGGGGCGAGGTTCACCCCTCCACTTT.